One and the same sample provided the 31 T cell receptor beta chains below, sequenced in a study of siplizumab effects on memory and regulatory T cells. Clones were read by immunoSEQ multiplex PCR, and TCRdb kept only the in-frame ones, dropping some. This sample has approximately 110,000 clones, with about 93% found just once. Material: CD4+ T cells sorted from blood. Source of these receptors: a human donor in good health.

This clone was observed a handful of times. The CDR3 spells CASSLGGEGPLHF. The CDR3 region has the DNA TGTGCCAGCAGCTTAGGAGGGGAAGGACCCCTCCACTTT. The chain combines TRBV11-2 with TRBJ1-6, with D tentatively TRBD1 (5 bases). V shed 1 base and J shed 12 bases, with 10 bases lying between them. CDR1 and CDR2 from the germline V gene are SGHAT and FQNNGV. This CDR3 is 13 amino acids long.

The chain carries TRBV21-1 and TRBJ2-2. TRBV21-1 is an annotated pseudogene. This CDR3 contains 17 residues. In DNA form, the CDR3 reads TGTGCCAACTACCATTGGGAGGGGACAGATACCACCGGGGAGCTGTTTTTT. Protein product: CANYHWEGTDTTGELFF.

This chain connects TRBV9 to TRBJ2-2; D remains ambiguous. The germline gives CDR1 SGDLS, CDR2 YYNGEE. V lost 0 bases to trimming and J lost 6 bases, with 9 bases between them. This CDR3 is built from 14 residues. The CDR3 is CASSVAQVAGELFF. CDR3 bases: TGTGCCAGCAGCGTAGCCCAGGTGGCCGGGGAGCTGTTTTTT.

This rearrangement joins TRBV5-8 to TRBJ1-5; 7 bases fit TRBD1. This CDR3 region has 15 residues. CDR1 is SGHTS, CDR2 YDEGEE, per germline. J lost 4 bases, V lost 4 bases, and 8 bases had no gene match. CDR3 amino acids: CASSRGQFQNQPQHF. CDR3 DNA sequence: TGTGCCAGCAGCCGGGGACAGTTCCAAAATCAGCCCCAGCATTTT.

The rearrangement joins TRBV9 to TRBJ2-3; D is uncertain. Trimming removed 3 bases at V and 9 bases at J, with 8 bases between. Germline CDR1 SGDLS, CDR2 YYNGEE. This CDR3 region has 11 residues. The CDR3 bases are TGTGCCAGCAGCGCGGACGACACGCAGTATTTT. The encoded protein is CASSADDTQYF.

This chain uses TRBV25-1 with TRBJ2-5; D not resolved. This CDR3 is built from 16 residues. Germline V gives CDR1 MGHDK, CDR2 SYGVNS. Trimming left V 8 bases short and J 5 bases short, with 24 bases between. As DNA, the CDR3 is TGTGCCAGCGGAAACGCACGGACGCTCGGCAGGGAGACCCAGTACTTC. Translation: CASGNARTLGRETQYF. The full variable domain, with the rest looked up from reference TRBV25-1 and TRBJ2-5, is EADIYQTPRYLVIGTGKKITLECSQTMGHDKMYWYQQDPGMELHLIHYSYGVNSTEKGDLSSESTVSRIRTEHFPLTLESARPSHTSQYLCASGNARTLGRETQYFGPGTRLLVL.

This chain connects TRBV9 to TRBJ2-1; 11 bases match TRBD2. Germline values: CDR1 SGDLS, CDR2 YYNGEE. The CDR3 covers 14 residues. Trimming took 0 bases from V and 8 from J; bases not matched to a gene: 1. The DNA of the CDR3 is TGTGCCAGCAGCGTAGTAGCGGGAGGGGATGAGCAGTTCTTC. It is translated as CASSVVAGGDEQFF.

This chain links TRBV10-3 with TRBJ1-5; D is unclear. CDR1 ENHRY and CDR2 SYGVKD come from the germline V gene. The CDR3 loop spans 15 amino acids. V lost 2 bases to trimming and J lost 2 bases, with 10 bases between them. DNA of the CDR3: TGTGCCATCAGTGAGACGGGGTTGGGCAATCAGCCCCAGCATTTT. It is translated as CAISETGLGNQPQHF.

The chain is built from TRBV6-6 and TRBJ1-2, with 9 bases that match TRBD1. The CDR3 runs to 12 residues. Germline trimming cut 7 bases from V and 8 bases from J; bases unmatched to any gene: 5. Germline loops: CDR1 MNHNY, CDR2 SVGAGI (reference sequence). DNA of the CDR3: TGTGCCAGCACCAGACAGGGGGACGGCTACACCTTC. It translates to CASTRQGDGYTF.

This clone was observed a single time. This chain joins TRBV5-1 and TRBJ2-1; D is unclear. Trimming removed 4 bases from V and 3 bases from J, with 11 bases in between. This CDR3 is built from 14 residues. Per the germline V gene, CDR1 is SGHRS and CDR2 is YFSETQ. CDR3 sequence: CASSQESLYNEQFF. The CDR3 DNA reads TGCGCCAGCAGCCAGGAGTCTCTCTACAATGAGCAGTTCTTC. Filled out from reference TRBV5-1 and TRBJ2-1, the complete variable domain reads KAGVTQTPRYLIKTRGQQVTLSCSPISGHRSVSWYQQTPGQGLQFLFEYFSETQRNKGNFPGRFSGRQFSNSRSEMNVSTLELGDSALYLCASSQESLYNEQFFGPGTRLTVL.

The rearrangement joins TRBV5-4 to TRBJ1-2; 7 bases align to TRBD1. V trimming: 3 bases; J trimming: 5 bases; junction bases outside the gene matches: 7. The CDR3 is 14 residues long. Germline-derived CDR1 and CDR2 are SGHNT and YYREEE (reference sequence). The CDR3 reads CASSSTGLGYGYTF. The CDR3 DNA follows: TGTGCCAGCAGCTCGACAGGGTTGGGATATGGCTACACCTTC.

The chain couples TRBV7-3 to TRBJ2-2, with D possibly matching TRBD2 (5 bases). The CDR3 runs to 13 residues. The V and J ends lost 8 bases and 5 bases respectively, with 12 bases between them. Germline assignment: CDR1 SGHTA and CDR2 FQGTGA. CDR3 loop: CASGETGTGELFF. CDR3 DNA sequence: TGTGCCAGCGGGGAGACGGGGACCGGGGAGCTGTTTTTT.

This CDR3 is CASSQGSDRAIYGYTF. In DNA form, the CDR3 reads TGTGCCAGCAGCCAAGGGTCGGACAGGGCCATCTATGGCTACACCTTC. The rearrangement joins TRBV7-2 to TRBJ1-2; 8 bases fit TRBD1. The CDR3 is 16 amino acids. Germline assignment: CDR1 SGHTA and CDR2 FQGNSA. Trimming cost V 5 bases and J 4 bases; bases outside gene matches: 12.

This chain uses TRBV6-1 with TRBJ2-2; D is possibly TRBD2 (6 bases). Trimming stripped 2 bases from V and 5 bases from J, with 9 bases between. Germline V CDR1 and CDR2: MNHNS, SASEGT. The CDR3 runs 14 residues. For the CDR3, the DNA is TGTGCCAGCAGTGAAATTGCGGGAACCGGGGAGCTGTTTTTT. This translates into CASSEIAGTGELFF.

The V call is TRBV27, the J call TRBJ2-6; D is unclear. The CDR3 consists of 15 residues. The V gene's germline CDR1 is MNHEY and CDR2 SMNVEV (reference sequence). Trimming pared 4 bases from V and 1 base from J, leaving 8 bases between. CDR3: CASSSDGSGANVLTF. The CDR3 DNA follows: TGTGCCAGCAGTTCCGATGGATCTGGGGCCAACGTCCTGACTTTC.

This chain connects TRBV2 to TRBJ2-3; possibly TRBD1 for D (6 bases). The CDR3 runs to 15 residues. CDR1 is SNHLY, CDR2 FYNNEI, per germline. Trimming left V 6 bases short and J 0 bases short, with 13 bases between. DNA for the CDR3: TGTGCCAGCAGGAAATTTGGGGGCAGCACAGATACGCAGTATTTT. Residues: CASRKFGGSTDTQYF.

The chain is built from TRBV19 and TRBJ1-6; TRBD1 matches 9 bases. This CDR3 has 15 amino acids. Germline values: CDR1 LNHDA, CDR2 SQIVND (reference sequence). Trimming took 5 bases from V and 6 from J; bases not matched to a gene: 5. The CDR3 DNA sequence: TGTGCCAGTAGTTCACAGGGGGCGCGTAATTCACCCCTCCACTTT. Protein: CASSSQGARNSPLHF.

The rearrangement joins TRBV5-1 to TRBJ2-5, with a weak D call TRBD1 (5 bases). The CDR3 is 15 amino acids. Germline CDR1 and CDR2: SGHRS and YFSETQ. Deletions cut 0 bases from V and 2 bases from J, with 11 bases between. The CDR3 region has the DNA TGCGCCAGCAGCTTGGATCTGACAGTACAAGAGACCCAGTACTTC. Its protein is CASSLDLTVQETQYF.

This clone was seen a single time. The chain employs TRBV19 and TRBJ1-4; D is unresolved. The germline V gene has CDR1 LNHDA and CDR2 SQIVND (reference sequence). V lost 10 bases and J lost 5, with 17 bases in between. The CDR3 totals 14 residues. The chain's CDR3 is CATSSGSLNEKLFF. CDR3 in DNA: TGTGCCACCTCCAGCGGCAGCCTCAATGAAAAACTGTTTTTT.

CDR3 bases: TGCGCCAGCAGCTTAACGATCATGAACACTGAAGCTTTCTTT. This encodes CASSLTIMNTEAFF. The V call is TRBV5-1, the J call TRBJ1-1, with unresolved D. The CDR3 is 14 amino acids. CDR1 SGHRS and CDR2 YFSETQ come from the germline V gene. Trimming removed 2 bases at V and 0 bases at J, with 8 bases between. Filled out from reference TRBV5-1 and TRBJ1-1, the complete variable domain reads KAGVTQTPRYLIKTRGQQVTLSCSPISGHRSVSWYQQTPGQGLQFLFEYFSETQRNKGNFPGRFSGRQFSNSRSEMNVSTLELGDSALYLCASSLTIMNTEAFFGQGTRLTVV.

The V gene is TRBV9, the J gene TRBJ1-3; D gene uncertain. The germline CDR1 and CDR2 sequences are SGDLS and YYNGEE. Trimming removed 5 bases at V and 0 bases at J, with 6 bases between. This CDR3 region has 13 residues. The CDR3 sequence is CASSINSGNTIYF. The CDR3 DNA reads TGTGCCAGCAGTATAAACTCTGGAAACACCATATATTTT. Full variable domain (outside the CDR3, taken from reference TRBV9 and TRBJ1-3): DSGVTQTPKHLITATGQRVTLRCSPRSGDLSVYWYQQSLDQGLQFLIQYYNGEERAKGNILERFSAQQFPDLHSELNLSSLELGDSALYFCASSINSGNTIYFGEGSWLTVV.

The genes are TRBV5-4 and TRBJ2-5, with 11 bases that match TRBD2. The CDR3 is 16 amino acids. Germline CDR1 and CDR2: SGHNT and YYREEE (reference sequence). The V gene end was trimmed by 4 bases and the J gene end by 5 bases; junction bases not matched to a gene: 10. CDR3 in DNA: TGTGCCAGCAGCCCAAGTTCAGGACTAGCGGGCGAGACCCAGTACTTC. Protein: CASSPSSGLAGETQYF.

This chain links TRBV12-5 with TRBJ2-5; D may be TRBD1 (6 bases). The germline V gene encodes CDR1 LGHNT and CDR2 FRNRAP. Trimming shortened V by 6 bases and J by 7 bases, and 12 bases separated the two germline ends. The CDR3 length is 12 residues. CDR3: CASGRGAGTQYF. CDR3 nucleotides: TGTGCTAGTGGCAGGGGTGCTGGGACCCAGTACTTC.

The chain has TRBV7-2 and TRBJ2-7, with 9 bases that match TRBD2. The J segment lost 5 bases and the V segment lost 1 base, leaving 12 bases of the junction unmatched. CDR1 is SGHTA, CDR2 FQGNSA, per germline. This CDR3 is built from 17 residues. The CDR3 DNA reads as TGTGCCAGCAGCTTAGGGACCGGTGCGGGAGGGCCCCACGAGCAGTACTTC. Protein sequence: CASSLGTGAGGPHEQYF. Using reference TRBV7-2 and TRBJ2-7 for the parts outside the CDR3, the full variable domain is GAGVSQSPSNKVTEKGKDVELRCDPISGHTALYWYRQSLGQGLEFLIYFQGNSAPDKSGLPSDRFSAERTGGSVSTLTIQRTQQEDSAVYLCASSLGTGAGGPHEQYFGPGTRLTVT.

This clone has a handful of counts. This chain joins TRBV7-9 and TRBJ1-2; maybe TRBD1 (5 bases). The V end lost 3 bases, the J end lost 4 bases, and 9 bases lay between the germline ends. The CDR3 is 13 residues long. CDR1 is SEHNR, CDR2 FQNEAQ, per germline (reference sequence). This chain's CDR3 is CASSLSQGYGYTF. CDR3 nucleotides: TGTGCCAGCAGCTTGTCGCAGGGCTATGGCTACACCTTC.

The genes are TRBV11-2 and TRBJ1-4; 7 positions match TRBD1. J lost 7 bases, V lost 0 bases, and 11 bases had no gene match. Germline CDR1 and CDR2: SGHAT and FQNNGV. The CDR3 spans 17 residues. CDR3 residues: CASSLDGYTGVREKLFF. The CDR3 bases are TGTGCCAGCAGCTTAGATGGGTACACAGGGGTTCGTGAAAAACTGTTTTTT.

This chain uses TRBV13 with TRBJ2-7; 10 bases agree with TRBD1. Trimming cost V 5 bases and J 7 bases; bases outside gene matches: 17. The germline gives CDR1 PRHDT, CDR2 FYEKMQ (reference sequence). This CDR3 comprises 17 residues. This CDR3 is CASSRHGQGVSDVEQYF. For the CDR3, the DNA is TGTGCCAGCAGCCGGCACGGACAGGGGGTTTCGGATGTGGAGCAGTACTTC.

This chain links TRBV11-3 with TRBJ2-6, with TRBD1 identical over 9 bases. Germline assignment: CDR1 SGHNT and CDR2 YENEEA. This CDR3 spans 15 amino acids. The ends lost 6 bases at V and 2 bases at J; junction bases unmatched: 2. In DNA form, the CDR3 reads TGTGCCAGCAGTACAGGGGGCGCTGGGGCCAACGTCCTGACTTTC. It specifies CASSTGGAGANVLTF.

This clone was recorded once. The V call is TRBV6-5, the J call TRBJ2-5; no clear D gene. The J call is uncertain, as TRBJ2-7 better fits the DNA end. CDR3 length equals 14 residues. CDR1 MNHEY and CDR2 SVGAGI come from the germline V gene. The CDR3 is CASSKFTRAYEQYF. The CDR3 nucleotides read TGTGCCAGCAGCAAATTCACTCGGGCCTACGAGCAGTACTTC.

CDR3 region: CASSLEQGIGEQYF. In nucleotides, the CDR3 is TGTGCCAGCAGCTTAGAACAGGGGATAGGCGAGCAGTACTTC. The rearrangement links TRBV7-8 to TRBJ2-7; 7 bases match TRBD1. This CDR3 spans 14 amino acids. The V segment lost 1 base and the J segment 6 bases; nucleotides outside the gene matches: 6. The V gene's germline CDR1 is SGHVS and CDR2 FQNEAQ.

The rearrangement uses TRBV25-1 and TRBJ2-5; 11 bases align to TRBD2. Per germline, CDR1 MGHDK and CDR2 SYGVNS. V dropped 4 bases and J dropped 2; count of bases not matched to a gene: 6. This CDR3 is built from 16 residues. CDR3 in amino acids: CASSGPSGRRQETQYF. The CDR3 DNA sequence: TGTGCCAGCAGTGGTCCTAGCGGGAGGAGGCAAGAGACCCAGTACTTC.